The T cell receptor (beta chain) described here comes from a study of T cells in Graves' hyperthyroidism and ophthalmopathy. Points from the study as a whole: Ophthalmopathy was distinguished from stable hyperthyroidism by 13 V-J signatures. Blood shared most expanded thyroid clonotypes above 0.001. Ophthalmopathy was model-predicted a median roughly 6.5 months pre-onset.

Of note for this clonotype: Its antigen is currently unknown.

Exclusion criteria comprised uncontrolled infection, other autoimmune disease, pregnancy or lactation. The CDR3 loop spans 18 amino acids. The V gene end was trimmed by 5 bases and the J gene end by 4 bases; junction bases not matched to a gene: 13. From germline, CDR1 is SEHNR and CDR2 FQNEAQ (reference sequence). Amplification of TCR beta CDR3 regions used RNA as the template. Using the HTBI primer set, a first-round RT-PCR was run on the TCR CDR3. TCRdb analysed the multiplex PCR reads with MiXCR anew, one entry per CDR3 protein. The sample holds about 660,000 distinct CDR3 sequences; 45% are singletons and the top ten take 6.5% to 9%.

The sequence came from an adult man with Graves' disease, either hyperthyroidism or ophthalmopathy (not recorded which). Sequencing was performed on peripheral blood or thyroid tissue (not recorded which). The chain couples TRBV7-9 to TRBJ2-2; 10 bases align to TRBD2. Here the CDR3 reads CASSPQGAGTSVTGELFF. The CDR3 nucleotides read TGTGCCAGCAGCCCCCAGGGGGCCGGGACTAGCGTCACCGGGGAGCTGTTTTTT.